Listed here are 12 T cell receptor beta chains from one sample, sequenced in a study of blood T cell repertoires in COVID-19. Using immunoSEQ multiplex PCR, the repertoire was profiled, and TCRdb retains in-frame clones only, with some absent. The sample shows about 270,000 clones, 88% of them seen only once. The sequenced material came from PBMCs or T cells enriched from blood (not recorded which). All receptors derive from a woman in her 30s who had recovered from COVID-19.

This chain connects TRBV10-1 to TRBJ2-5; D gene uncertain. CDR3 length equals 16 residues. Deletions cut 0 bases from V and 5 bases from J, with 16 bases between. The germline V gene encodes CDR1 WNHNN and CDR2 SYGVQD (reference sequence). In nucleotides, the CDR3 is TGCGCCAGCAGTGAGTCGATGGCCCCGAATTCGGAGACCCAGTACTTC. It translates to CASSESMAPNSETQYF.

The genes are TRBV2 and TRBJ2-7, with 10 positions matching TRBD1. With 8 bases clipped from V and 2 bases from J, the junction kept 9 bases outside the gene matches. The CDR3 totals 15 residues. Per the germline V gene, CDR1 is SNHLY and CDR2 is FYNNEI. The CDR3 here is CASGGTGAEAYEQYF. The CDR3 region has the DNA TGTGCCAGCGGCGGGACAGGGGCCGAAGCCTACGAGCAGTACTTC.

DNA for the CDR3: TGTGCCAGCAGTCCCTTCACAGCTAACTATGGCTACACCTTC. Protein: CASSPFTANYGYTF. This sequence joins TRBV27 and TRBJ1-2; D is ambiguous. Looked up from germline, CDR1 is MNHEY and CDR2 is SMNVEV (reference sequence). Trimming removed 5 bases from V and 0 bases from J, with 10 bases in between. The CDR3 sequence is 14 residues long.

The chain recombines TRBV5-1 with TRBJ1-1; 7 positions agree with TRBD1. From germline, CDR1 is SGHRS and CDR2 YFSETQ. Germline trimming cut 0 bases from V and 12 bases from J; bases unmatched to any gene: 11. The CDR3 spans 14 residues. This CDR3 is CASSLGLDRVETFF. In nucleotides, the CDR3 is TGCGCCAGCAGCTTGGGCCTAGACAGGGTTGAGACTTTCTTT. The whole variable domain, remainder taken from reference TRBV5-1 and TRBJ1-1, is KAGVTQTPRYLIKTRGQQVTLSCSPISGHRSVSWYQQTPGQGLQFLFEYFSETQRNKGNFPGRFSGRQFSNSRSEMNVSTLELGDSALYLCASSLGLDRVETFFGQGTRLTVV.

The chain has TRBV19 and TRBJ2-1, with 9 nucleotides matching TRBD1. Germline V gives CDR1 LNHDA, CDR2 SQIVND (reference sequence). The CDR3 contains 15 residues. V was clipped by 5 bases and J by 5 bases; unmatched bases: 7. CDR3 in DNA: TGTGCCAGTAGTGTCCCCGGACAGGGGAACAATGAGCAGTTCTTC. It codes for CASSVPGQGNNEQFF. Combining the CDR3 with reference TRBV19 and TRBJ2-1 gives the whole variable domain DGGITQSPKYLFRKEGQNVTLSCEQNLNHDAMYWYRQDPGQGLRLIYYSQIVNDFQKGDIAEGYSVSREKKESFPLTVTSAQKNPTAFYLCASSVPGQGNNEQFFGPGTRLTVL.

The genes are TRBV29-1 and TRBJ2-5; the D gene is possibly TRBD2 (7 bases). V dropped 6 bases and J dropped 5 bases, with 19 bases sitting between them. CDR1 and CDR2 from the germline V gene are SQVTM and ANQGSEA. The CDR3 has 14 residues. In DNA, the CDR3 is TGCAGCGTCACCCCCGGCGGGGGCGCGGAGACCCAGTACTTC. It specifies CSVTPGGGAETQYF.

This clone has a single count. The chain is built from TRBV5-1 and TRBJ1-2; unclear D gene. Germline-derived CDR1 and CDR2 are SGHRS and YFSETQ. Trimming cost V 0 bases and J 3 bases, with 6 bases left between them. This CDR3 contains 13 residues. The CDR3 here is CASSLDGDYGYTF. CDR3 nucleotide sequence: TGCGCCAGCAGCTTGGACGGAGACTATGGCTACACCTTC.

The rearrangement joins TRBV7-9 to TRBJ1-5, with D possibly being TRBD1 (5 bases). Trimming cost V 5 bases and J 0 bases, with 14 bases left between them. Germline V gives CDR1 SEHNR, CDR2 FQNEAQ (reference sequence). This CDR3 contains 16 residues. The CDR3 sequence: CASSPRGRNSNQPQHF. DNA of the CDR3: TGTGCCAGCAGCCCAAGGGGCCGTAATAGCAATCAGCCCCAGCATTTT.

The chain links TRBV7-2 to TRBJ1-5; no definite D call. Germline V gene data show CDR1 as SGHTA and CDR2 as FQGNSA. The germline V and J ends were trimmed by 2 bases and 5 bases, with 13 bases remaining between them. This CDR3 has 15 amino acids. CDR3 amino acids: CASSLSGFSYQPQHF. For the CDR3, the DNA is TGTGCCAGCAGCTTATCGGGATTCTCATATCAGCCCCAGCATTTT.

The chain has TRBV27 and TRBJ2-3; TRBD2 matches 7 bases. Germline CDR1 MNHEY, CDR2 SMNVEV (reference sequence). CDR3 length: 14 residues. Germline trimming cut 2 bases from V and 4 bases from J; bases unmatched to any gene: 3. The CDR3 loop is CASSLGGSADTQYF. The DNA for the CDR3 is TGTGCCAGCAGTTTAGGCGGGAGTGCAGATACGCAGTATTTT.

The genes are TRBV5-6 and TRBJ1-2; D gene uncertain. Trimming pared 0 bases from V and 4 bases from J, leaving 7 bases between. Germline V gene sequence: CDR1 SGHDT, CDR2 YYEEEE. The CDR3 is made up of 13 amino acids. The CDR3 DNA reads as TGTGCCAGCAGCTTGGCGGGAGTCTATGGCTACACCTTC. Amino acid sequence: CASSLAGVYGYTF.

V is TRBV4-1 and J is TRBJ1-2; D is possibly TRBD1 (5 bases). V was trimmed by 6 bases and J by 0 bases, leaving 17 bases between them. This CDR3 has 16 amino acids. The V gene's germline CDR1 is MGHRA and CDR2 YSYEKL. The chain's CDR3 is CASSLRGAGANYGYTF. As DNA, the CDR3 is TGCGCCAGCAGTTTGCGGGGCGCGGGGGCTAACTATGGCTACACCTTC.